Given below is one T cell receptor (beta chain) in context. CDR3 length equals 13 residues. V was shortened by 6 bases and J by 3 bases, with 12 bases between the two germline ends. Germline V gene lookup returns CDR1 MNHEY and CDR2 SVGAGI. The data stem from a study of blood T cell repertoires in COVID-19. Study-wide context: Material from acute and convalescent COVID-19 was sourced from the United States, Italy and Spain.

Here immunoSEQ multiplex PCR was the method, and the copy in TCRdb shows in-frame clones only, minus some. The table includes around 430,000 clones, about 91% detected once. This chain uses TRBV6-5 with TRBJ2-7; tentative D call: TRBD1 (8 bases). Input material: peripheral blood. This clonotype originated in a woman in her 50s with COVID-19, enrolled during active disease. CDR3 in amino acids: CASRQGGDYEQYF. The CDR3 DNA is TGTGCCAGCAGACAGGGGGGGGACTACGAGCAGTACTTC.